Presented here are 22 T cell receptor beta chains from one specimen sequenced in a study of blood T cell repertoires in COVID-19. Profiled with immunoSEQ multiplex PCR; TCRdb holds only in-frame clones, not every one. This table holds 150,000 or so clones, approximately 90% found once. The source material was peripheral blood. Receptors were obtained from a man between 18 and 29 years old with acute or convalescent COVID-19.

This clone was found once. The chain combines TRBV6-5 with TRBJ1-6; no clear D. The CDR3 contains 16 residues. Germline V gives CDR1 MNHEY, CDR2 SVGAGI. V was pared by 0 bases and J by 8 bases, with 14 bases between. The CDR3 region has the DNA TGTGCCAGCAGTTACTCTGTCGGCAGGTCTGATTCACCCCTCCACTTT. This translates into CASSYSVGRSDSPLHF.

This clone was detected once. The rearrangement uses TRBV24-1 and TRBJ2-3, with D possibly TRBD2 on 5 matching bases. Trimming removed 4 bases at V and 4 bases at J, with 11 bases between. This CDR3 is built from 14 residues. Germline CDR1 is KGHDR and CDR2 is SFDVKD. CDR3 DNA: TGTGCCACCAGTGACCCCGGGAAGGCAGATACGCAGTATTTT. Translating it yields CATSDPGKADTQYF.

The chain combines TRBV18 with TRBJ1-6; D might be TRBD1 (6 bases). This CDR3 has 14 amino acids. The germline CDR1 and CDR2 sequences are KGHSH and LQKENI. Trimming removed 3 bases at V and 10 bases at J, with 13 bases between. CDR3 amino acids: CASSPSNRVSPLHF. DNA for the CDR3: TGTGCCAGCTCACCGTCGAACAGGGTCTCACCCCTCCACTTT.

The chain employs TRBV20-1 and TRBJ1-4, with D perhaps TRBD1 (6 bases). Germline V lookup: CDR1 DFQATT, CDR2 SNEGSKA (reference sequence). The ends were cut back, 3 bases at V and 0 bases at J, with 14 bases in the middle. The CDR3 covers 16 residues. The CDR3 nucleotides read TGCAGTGCTAGTCCGGGACACTTTACAACTAATGAAAAACTGTTTTTT. Translating it yields CSASPGHFTTNEKLFF.

The chain has TRBV4-2 and TRBJ1-4, with D possibly matching TRBD1 (5 bases). In germline, CDR1 is LGHNA, CDR2 YNFKEQ. V lost 4 bases and J lost 5, with 17 bases in between. The CDR3 is 16 residues long. The DNA of the CDR3 is TGTGCCAGCAGCCGAGGACCCAGGGATGTGAATGAAAAACTGTTTTTT. Its translation is CASSRGPRDVNEKLFF.

This clone is a singleton in its sample. The CDR3 protein is CASSLGSASGQETQYF. DNA of the CDR3: TGTGCCAGCAGCTTAGGGTCTGCTAGCGGCCAAGAGACCCAGTACTTC. The genes are TRBV7-2 and TRBJ2-5; 7 bases fit TRBD2. The germline gives CDR1 SGHTA, CDR2 FQGNSA. The CDR3 is 16 amino acids. The ends lost 1 base at V and 1 base at J; junction bases unmatched: 6.

The V call is TRBV20-1, the J call TRBJ1-2; tentatively, D is TRBD1 (6 bases). V dropped 3 bases and J dropped 0 bases, with 11 bases sitting between them. This CDR3 contains 14 residues. CDR1 and CDR2 from the germline V gene are DFQATT and SNEGSKA (reference sequence). The CDR3 DNA reads TGCAGTGCTAGTGTAACAGGGTCTAACTATGGCTACACCTTC. Translated: CSASVTGSNYGYTF.

The J gene is TRBJ2-5, the V gene TRBV6-6; D is undetermined. CDR1 and CDR2 from the germline V gene are MNHNY and SVGAGI (reference sequence). The V end lost 2 bases, the J end lost 0 bases, and 13 bases lay between the germline ends. This CDR3 has 16 amino acids. The CDR3 loop is CASSYGSPLYQETQYF. In DNA, the CDR3 is TGTGCCAGCAGTTACGGTAGCCCCCTGTACCAAGAGACCCAGTACTTC.

The V call is TRBV6-5, the J call TRBJ1-2; D uncertain. Germline V gene sequence: CDR1 MNHEY, CDR2 SVGAGI. Trimming took off 4 bases at V and 3 bases at J, with 9 bases between the two ends. The CDR3 is 13 residues long. The CDR3 DNA is TGTGCCAGCAGTTTAAACCGGGACTATGGCTACACCTTC. It translates to CASSLNRDYGYTF.

The chain recombines TRBV19 with TRBJ2-7; TRBD1 aligns across 10 bases. After removal of 4 bases from V and 2 bases from J, the junction contained 14 bases not matched to a gene. Germline V gene sequence: CDR1 LNHDA, CDR2 SQIVND (reference sequence). This CDR3 region has 18 residues. The CDR3 is CASSTMPSDRGPTYEQYF. The CDR3 nucleotides are TGTGCCAGTAGTACCATGCCCTCCGACAGGGGGCCGACCTACGAGCAGTACTTC. Filled out from reference TRBV19 and TRBJ2-7, the complete variable domain reads DGGITQSPKYLFRKEGQNVTLSCEQNLNHDAMYWYRQDPGQGLRLIYYSQIVNDFQKGDIAEGYSVSREKKESFPLTVTSAQKNPTAFYLCASSTMPSDRGPTYEQYFGPGTRLTVT.

This clone showed up just once. A read error may explain this, as a much larger clone is one base away. The rearrangement links TRBV5-4 to TRBJ1-1; no reliable D call. CDR1 and CDR2 from the germline V gene are SGHNT and YYREEE (reference sequence). This CDR3 spans 13 amino acids. The V end was cut by 4 bases, the J end by 1 base, with 8 bases between. As DNA, the CDR3 is TGTGCCAGCAGCCTCGACACGAACACTGAAGCTTTCTTT. Encoded protein: CASSLDTNTEAFF.

The chain recombines TRBV9 with TRBJ2-3; 8 bases are a match to TRBD2. The V segment lost 4 bases and the J segment 5 bases; nucleotides outside the gene matches: 12. CDR3 size: 16 residues. CDR1 is SGDLS, CDR2 YYNGEE, per germline. The CDR3 sequence is CASSPGGGISLDTQYF. CDR3 nucleotides: TGTGCCAGCAGCCCCGGGGGGGGAATCTCCCTAGATACGCAGTATTTT.

The V gene is TRBV19, the J gene TRBJ1-2; maybe TRBD1 (6 bases). CDR3 length: 13 amino acids. Per germline, CDR1 LNHDA and CDR2 SQIVND (reference sequence). V gave up 6 bases and J gave up 6 bases, with 14 bases separating them. In DNA, the CDR3 is TGTGCCAGTAGGGACAGAGGCGTTCATGGCTACACCTTC. The encoded protein is CASRDRGVHGYTF.

As concerns this clone: Different DNA sequences within this sample yield the same CDR3. The chain uses TRBV3-1 (or the pseudogene TRBV3-2) and TRBJ2-7; maybe TRBD1 (6 bases). The CDR3 length is 18 residues. The germline V gene encodes CDR1 LGHDT and CDR2 YNNKEL (reference sequence). V was cut by 0 bases and J by 0 bases, with 18 bases left in between. The CDR3 reads CASSQDRRQAQGSYEQYF. Here the CDR3 DNA reads TGTGCCAGCAGCCAAGATCGTCGACAGGCCCAAGGCTCCTACGAGCAGTACTTC.

This clone was seen a few times. The chain combines TRBV4-1 with TRBJ2-7; 12 nucleotides match TRBD1. V shed 4 bases, J shed 6 bases, and the junction held 7 bases outside the gene matches. This CDR3 is 15 amino acids long. The germline CDR1 and CDR2 sequences are MGHRA and YSYEKL. In nucleotides, the CDR3 is TGCGCCAGCAGCCGAGCGGGACAGGGGGCAGTCGAGCAGTACTTC. Amino acid sequence: CASSRAGQGAVEQYF.

This sequence joins TRBV27 and TRBJ2-7; TRBD2 agrees at 8 bases. The CDR3 consists of 14 residues. Germline assignment: CDR1 MNHEY and CDR2 SMNVEV (reference sequence). Losses at the gene ends were 6 bases for V and 2 bases for J; bases not matched to a gene: 6. CDR3 nucleotides: TGTGCCAGCAGCCCTTCGGGGGGGACCTACGAGCAGTACTTC. It yields the protein CASSPSGGTYEQYF.

CDR3: CASSPIRGGDQPQHF. CDR3 DNA sequence: TGTGCCAGCAGTCCCATCCGGGGTGGCGATCAGCCCCAGCATTTT. The V gene is TRBV6-5, the J gene TRBJ1-5; D gene unclear. Germline V gives CDR1 MNHEY, CDR2 SVGAGI. Trimming removed 5 bases at V and 5 bases at J, with 16 bases between. The CDR3 covers 15 residues.

The V gene is TRBV3-1 (or the pseudogene TRBV3-2), the J gene TRBJ2-5; 7 bases are a match to TRBD2. Germline loops: CDR1 LGHDT, CDR2 YNNKEL (reference sequence). There are 14 residues in the CDR3. V lost 4 bases to trimming and J lost 1 base; unmatched junction nucleotides: 3. The CDR3 DNA follows: TGTGCCAGCAGCCTAGCGGGCATCCAAGAGACCCAGTACTTC. Protein sequence: CASSLAGIQETQYF.

This sequence joins TRBV6-5 and TRBJ1-1; D perhaps matches TRBD1 (6 bases). This CDR3 is built from 14 residues. V was shortened by 6 bases and J by 0 bases, with 11 bases between the two germline ends. The germline V gene has CDR1 MNHEY and CDR2 SVGAGI. CDR3 DNA: TGTGCCAGCAGGTGGACAGTAATGAACACTGAAGCTTTCTTT. This codes for CASRWTVMNTEAFF.

J is TRBJ2-7 and V is TRBV18, with 10 bases that match TRBD2. This CDR3 region has 14 residues. Per the germline V gene, CDR1 is KGHSH and CDR2 is LQKENI. V trimming: 3 bases; J trimming: 3 bases; junction bases outside the gene matches: 2. CDR3 bases: TGTGCCAGCTCACCGATAGCGGGAGGCTACGAGCAGTACTTC. This sequence encodes CASSPIAGGYEQYF. The full variable domain, with the rest looked up from reference TRBV18 and TRBJ2-7, is NAGVMQNPRHLVRRRGQEARLRCSPMKGHSHVYWYRQLPEEGLKFMVYLQKENIIDESGMPKERFSAEFPKEGPSILRIQQVVRGDSAAYFCASSPIAGGYEQYFGPGTRLTVT.

This chain links TRBV2 with TRBJ2-5, with a weak D call TRBD2 (5 bases). This CDR3 has 13 residues. Germline loops: CDR1 SNHLY, CDR2 FYNNEI. Trimming shortened V by 6 bases and J by 1 base, and 9 bases separated the two germline ends. CDR3 residues: CASRERSQETQYF. CDR3 DNA sequence: TGTGCCAGCAGGGAGCGGAGCCAAGAGACCCAGTACTTC.

This chain links TRBV11-2 with TRBJ1-5; TRBD1 matches 9 bases. The V gene's germline CDR1 is SGHAT and CDR2 FQNNGV. V gave up 5 bases and J gave up 3 bases; unmatched junction bases: 8. The CDR3 runs 16 residues. This CDR3 reads CASSPLTGGLNQPQHF. As DNA, the CDR3 is TGTGCCAGCAGCCCCTTGACAGGGGGGCTCAATCAGCCCCAGCATTTT.